Listed below are T cell receptor beta chains from one sample, sequenced in a study of T cells in Graves' hyperthyroidism and ophthalmopathy. Using its own MiXCR run on the multiplex PCR reads, TCRdb lists one record per CDR3 protein. The data show more than 300,000 distinct CDR3 sequences, with about 17% seen just once and around a third held by the top ten. Sequences were obtained from blood. Receptors were obtained from a woman in her twenties or thirties with Graves' hyperthyroidism that later progressed to Graves' ophthalmopathy. Both conserved end residues are part of each CDR3. A D gene is named only where the DNA matches it firmly. The size entry is marked missing in some rows and otherwise reads once, few, many or a size class.

V gene	D gene	clone size	J gene	CDR3 DNA	CDR3 protein
TRBV7-9	NA	NA	TRBJ2-5	TGTGCCAGCAGCTTAGTCGGACAGCGACAAGAGACCCAGTACTTC	CASSLVGQRQETQYF
TRBV18	TRBD1	NA	TRBJ2-1	TGTGCCAGCACACCGCCACAGGGGGGTCCCTACAATGAGCAGTTCTTC	CASTPPQGGPYNEQFF
TRBV20-1	NA	many	TRBJ1-1	TGCAGTGCTGACCCTCGGGGACAGAACACTGAAGCTTTCTTT	CSADPRGQNTEAFF
TRBV28	NA	many	TRBJ2-1	TGTGCCAGCAGTTTATTAGGAACCTACAATGAGCAGTTCTTC	CASSLLGTYNEQFF
TRBV7-2	TRBD1	NA	TRBJ1-5	TGTGCCAGCAGCCGACGCCCAGGACAGGGTTTTTTTCAGCCCCAGCATTTT	CASSRRPGQGFFQPQHF
TRBV28	NA	many	TRBJ1-2	TGTGCCAGCAGTATCTCGCCCGACAGAGGGGAAACCTATGGCTACACCTTC	CASSISPDRGETYGYTF
TRBV7-9	NA	few	TRBJ2-7	TGTGCCAGCAGCTTTTCGGGAAACTACGAGCAGTACTTC	CASSFSGNYEQYF
TRBV6-1	TRBD1	few	TRBJ2-2	TGTGCCAGCAGGCATAACCCCGGGACAGGCGACACCGGGGAGCTGTTTTTT	CASRHNPGTGDTGELFF
TRBV19	NA	many	TRBJ1-1	TGTGCCATCAGGGGACCGAACACTGAAGCTTTCTTT	CAIRGPNTEAFF
TRBV7-8	NA	many	TRBJ2-7	TGTGCCAGCAGCCCGTTCCGATTCAAAGCTGCCTACGAGCAGTACTTC	CASSPFRFKAAYEQYF
TRBV5-6	NA	many	TRBJ2-1	TGTGCCAGCAGCCCCGTCTCAGATGTTGAGCAGTTCTTC	CASSPVSDVEQFF
TRBV4-1	NA	NA	TRBJ1-1	TGCGCCAGCAGCCAAGTAGTATACGAGGCTGAAGCTTTCTTT	CASSQVVYEAEAFF
TRBV19	NA	NA	TRBJ2-7	TGTGCCACCCGAAAGGTGGCCAGCTCTTGGGACGAGCAGTACTTC	CATRKVASSWDEQYF